This T cell receptor (beta chain) was sequenced for a study of cytomegalovirus exposure and HLA in healthy donors. Study information: Of fewer than 450 genotyped donors, approximately 84% clustered with self-reported Caucasian donors. Regarding the study as a whole: A few chains linked to CMV were shown in vitro to be specific for CMV antigens.

Healthy bone marrow donors made up the donors. PCR was performed using 60 Vbeta and 13 Jbeta primers. The data were produced by immunoSEQ multiplex PCR, yet TCRdb's version contains in-frame clones alone and is incomplete. The sample contains some 200,000 clones, approximately 70% of which appear only once. As for this clone: The antigen remains unidentified.

V was clipped by 3 bases and J by 8 bases; unmatched bases: 8. The CDR3 loop spans 15 amino acids. CDR1 and CDR2 (germline): SGDLS, YYNGEE. The sequence came from a man aged 40-50 years in good health and CMV-seropositive. The rearrangement uses TRBV9 and TRBJ2-1; 10 positions agree with TRBD2. The sample comprised PBMCs. The CDR3 loop is CASSESGGAIDEQFF. The DNA for the CDR3 is TGTGCCAGCAGCGAGAGCGGGGGGGCTATCGATGAGCAGTTCTTC.